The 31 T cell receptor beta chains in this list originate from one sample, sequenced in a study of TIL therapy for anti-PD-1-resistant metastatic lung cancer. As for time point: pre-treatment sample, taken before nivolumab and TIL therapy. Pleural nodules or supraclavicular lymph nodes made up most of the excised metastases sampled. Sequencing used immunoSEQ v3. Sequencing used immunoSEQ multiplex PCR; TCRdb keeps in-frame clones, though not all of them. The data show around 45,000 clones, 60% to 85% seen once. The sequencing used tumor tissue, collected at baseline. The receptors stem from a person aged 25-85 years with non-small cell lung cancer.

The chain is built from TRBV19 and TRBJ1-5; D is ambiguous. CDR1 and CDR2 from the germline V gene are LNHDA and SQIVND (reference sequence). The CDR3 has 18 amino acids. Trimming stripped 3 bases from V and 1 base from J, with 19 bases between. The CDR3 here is CASSIRGGTGRSNQPQHF. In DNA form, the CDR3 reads TGTGCCAGTAGTATCCGGGGTGGCACCGGCAGGAGCAATCAGCCCCAGCATTTT.

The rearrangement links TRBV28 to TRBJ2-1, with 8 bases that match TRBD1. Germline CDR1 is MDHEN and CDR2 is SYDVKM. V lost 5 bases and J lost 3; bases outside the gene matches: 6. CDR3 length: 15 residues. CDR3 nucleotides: TGTGCCAGCAGTCCTCCAGGGGGCGTCTACAATGAGCAGTTCTTC. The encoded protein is CASSPPGGVYNEQFF.

The CDR3 reads CASSLFLAGRPYEQYF. The CDR3 coding sequence is TGTGCCAGCAGCTTGTTCCTAGCGGGAAGGCCCTACGAGCAGTACTTC. V usage is TRBV5-6 and J usage is TRBJ2-7, with 9 positions matching TRBD2. The CDR3 sequence is 16 residues long. CDR1 is SGHDT and CDR2 is YYEEEE in the germline V gene. V shed 1 base and J 2 bases; nucleotides not matched to a gene: 7.

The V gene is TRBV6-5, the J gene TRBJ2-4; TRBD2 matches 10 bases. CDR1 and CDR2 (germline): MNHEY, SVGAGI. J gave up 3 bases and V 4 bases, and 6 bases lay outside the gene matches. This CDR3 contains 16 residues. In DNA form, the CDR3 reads TGTGCCAGCAGTTTAACAGCGGGAGGGGGCAAAAACATTCAGTACTTC. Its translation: CASSLTAGGGKNIQYF.

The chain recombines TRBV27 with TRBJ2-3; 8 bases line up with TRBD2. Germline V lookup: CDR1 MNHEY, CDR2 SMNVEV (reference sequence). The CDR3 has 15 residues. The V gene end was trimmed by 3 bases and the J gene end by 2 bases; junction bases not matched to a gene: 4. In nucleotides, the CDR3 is TGTGCCAGCAGTTTCGGGGGGGGTATCACAGATACGCAGTATTTT. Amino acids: CASSFGGGITDTQYF.

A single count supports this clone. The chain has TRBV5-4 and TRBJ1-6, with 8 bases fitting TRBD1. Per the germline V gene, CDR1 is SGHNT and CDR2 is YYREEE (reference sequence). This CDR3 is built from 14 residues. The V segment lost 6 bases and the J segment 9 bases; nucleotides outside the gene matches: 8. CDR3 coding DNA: TGTGCCAGCACTCCGGACAGGGCGAGTTCACCCCTCCACTTT. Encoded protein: CASTPDRASSPLHF. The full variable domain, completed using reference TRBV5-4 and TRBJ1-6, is ETGVTQSPTHLIKTRGQQVTLRCSSQSGHNTVSWYQQALGQGPQFIFQYYREEENGRGNFPPRFSGLQFPNYSSELNVNALELDDSALYLCASTPDRASSPLHFGNGTRLTVT.

CDR3 bases: TGTGCCAGCAGCCCCATACTAGCGGGGGACCCATCCTCGAAGACCCAGTACTTC. It is translated as CASSPILAGDPSSKTQYF. The chain uses TRBV4-2 and TRBJ2-5; 11 bases map to TRBD2. After removal of 4 bases from V and 6 bases from J, the junction contained 16 bases not matched to a gene. CDR1 is LGHNA, CDR2 YNFKEQ, per germline. CDR3 size: 18 residues.

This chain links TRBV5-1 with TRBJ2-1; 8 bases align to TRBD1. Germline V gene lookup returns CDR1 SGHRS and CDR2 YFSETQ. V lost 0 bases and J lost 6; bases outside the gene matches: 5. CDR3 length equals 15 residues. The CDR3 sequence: CASSLVGQGFNEQFF. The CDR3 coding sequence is TGCGCCAGCAGCTTGGTCGGACAGGGTTTCAATGAGCAGTTCTTC.

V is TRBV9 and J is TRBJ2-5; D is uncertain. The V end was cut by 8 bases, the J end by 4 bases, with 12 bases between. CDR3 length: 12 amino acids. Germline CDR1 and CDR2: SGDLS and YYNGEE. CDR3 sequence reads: CASGRVGETQYF. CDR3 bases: TGTGCCAGTGGTCGGGTTGGAGAGACCCAGTACTTC.

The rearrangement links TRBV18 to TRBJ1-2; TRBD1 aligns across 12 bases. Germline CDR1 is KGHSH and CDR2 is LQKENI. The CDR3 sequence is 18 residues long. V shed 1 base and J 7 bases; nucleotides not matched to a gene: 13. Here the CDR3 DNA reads TGTGCCAGCTCACCACTGACGTATCCGGGACAGGGGGCCGGTGGCTACACCTTC. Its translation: CASSPLTYPGQGAGGYTF.

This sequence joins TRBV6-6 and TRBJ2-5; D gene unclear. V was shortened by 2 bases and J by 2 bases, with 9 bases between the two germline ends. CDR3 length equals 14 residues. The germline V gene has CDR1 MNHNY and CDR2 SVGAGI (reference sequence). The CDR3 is CASSYGRQQETQYF. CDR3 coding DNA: TGTGCCAGCAGTTACGGTCGGCAGCAAGAGACCCAGTACTTC.

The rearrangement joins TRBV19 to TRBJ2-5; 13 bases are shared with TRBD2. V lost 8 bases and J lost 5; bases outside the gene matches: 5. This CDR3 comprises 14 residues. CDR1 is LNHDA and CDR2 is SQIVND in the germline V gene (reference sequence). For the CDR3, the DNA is TGTGCCAGTCAACTAGCGGGAGGGCTCGAGACCCAGTACTTC. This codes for CASQLAGGLETQYF.

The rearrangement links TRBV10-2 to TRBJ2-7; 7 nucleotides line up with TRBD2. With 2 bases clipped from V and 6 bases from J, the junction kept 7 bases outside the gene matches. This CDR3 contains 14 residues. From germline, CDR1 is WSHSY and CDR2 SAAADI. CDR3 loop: CASSEREVGVEQYF. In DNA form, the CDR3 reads TGCGCCAGCAGTGAGCGGGAGGTCGGGGTCGAGCAGTACTTC.

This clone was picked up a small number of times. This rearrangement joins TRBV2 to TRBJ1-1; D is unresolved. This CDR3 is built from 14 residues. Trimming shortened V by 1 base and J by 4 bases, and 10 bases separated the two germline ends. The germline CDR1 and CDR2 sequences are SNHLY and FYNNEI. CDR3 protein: CASSEEAFSTEAFF. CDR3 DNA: TGTGCCAGCAGTGAAGAGGCCTTTAGCACTGAAGCTTTCTTT.

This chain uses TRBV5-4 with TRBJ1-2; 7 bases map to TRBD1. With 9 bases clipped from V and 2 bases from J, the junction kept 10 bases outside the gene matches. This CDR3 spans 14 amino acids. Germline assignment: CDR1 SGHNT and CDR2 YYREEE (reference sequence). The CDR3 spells CAISHRGANYGYTF. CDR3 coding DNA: TGTGCCATCTCGCACAGGGGTGCCAACTATGGCTACACCTTC.

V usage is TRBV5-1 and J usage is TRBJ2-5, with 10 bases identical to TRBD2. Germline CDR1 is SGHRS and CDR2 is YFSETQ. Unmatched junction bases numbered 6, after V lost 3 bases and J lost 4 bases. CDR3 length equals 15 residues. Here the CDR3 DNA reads TGCGCCAGCAGCTATCAGACTAGCGGGCGAGAGACCCAGTACTTC. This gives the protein CASSYQTSGRETQYF.

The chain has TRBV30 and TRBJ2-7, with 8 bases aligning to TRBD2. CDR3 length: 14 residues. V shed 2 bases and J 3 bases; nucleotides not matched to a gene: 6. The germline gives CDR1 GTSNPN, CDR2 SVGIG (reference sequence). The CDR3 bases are TGTGCCTGGAGTACTACTAGCGGATACTACGAGCAGTACTTC. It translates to CAWSTTSGYYEQYF.

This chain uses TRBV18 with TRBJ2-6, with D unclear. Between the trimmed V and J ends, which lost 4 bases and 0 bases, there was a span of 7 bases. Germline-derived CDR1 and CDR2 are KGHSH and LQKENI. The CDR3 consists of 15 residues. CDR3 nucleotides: TGTGCCAGCTCACTCAACCCCTCTGGGGCCAACGTCCTGACTTTC. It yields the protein CASSLNPSGANVLTF.

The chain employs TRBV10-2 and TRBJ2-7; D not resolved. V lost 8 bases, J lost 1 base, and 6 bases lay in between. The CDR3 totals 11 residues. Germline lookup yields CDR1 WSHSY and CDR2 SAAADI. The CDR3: CASLDSYEQYF. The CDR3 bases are TGCGCCAGCCTCGATTCCTACGAGCAGTACTTC.

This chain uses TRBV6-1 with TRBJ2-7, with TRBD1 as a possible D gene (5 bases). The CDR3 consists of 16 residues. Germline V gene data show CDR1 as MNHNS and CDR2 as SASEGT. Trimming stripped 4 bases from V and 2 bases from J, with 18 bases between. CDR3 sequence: CASSVHLLDTAYEQYF. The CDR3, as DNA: TGTGCCAGCAGTGTCCATCTACTGGACACCGCCTACGAGCAGTACTTC.

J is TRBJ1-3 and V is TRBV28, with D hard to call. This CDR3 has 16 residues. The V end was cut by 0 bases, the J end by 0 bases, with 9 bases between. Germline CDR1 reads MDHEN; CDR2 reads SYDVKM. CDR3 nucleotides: TGTGCCAGCAGTTTATGGACAACATTCTCTGGAAACACCATATATTTT. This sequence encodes CASSLWTTFSGNTIYF.

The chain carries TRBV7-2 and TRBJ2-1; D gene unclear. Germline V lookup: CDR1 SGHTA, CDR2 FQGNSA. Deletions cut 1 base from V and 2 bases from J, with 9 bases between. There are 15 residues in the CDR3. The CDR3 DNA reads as TGTGCCAGCAGCTTAGGCGGCCTGGCCTACAATGAGCAGTTCTTC. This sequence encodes CASSLGGLAYNEQFF.

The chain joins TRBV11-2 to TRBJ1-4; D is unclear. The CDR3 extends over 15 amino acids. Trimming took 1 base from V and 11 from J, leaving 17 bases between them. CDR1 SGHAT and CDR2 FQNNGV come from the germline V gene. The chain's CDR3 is CASSLVWEPGGKLFF. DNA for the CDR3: TGTGCCAGCAGCTTAGTTTGGGAACCGGGTGGGAAACTGTTTTTT.

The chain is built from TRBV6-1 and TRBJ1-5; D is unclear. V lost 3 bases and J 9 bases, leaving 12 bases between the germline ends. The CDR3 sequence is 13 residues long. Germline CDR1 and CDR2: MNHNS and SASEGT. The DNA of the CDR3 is TGTGCCAGCAGTGATCGTCCGGATCGGCCCCAGCATTTT. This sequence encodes CASSDRPDRPQHF.

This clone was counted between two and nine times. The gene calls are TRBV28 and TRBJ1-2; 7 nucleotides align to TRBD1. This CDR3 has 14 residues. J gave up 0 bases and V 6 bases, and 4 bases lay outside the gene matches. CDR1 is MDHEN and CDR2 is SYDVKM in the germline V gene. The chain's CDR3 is CASRNRGPNYGYTF. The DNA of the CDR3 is TGTGCCAGCAGGAACAGGGGTCCTAACTATGGCTACACCTTC.

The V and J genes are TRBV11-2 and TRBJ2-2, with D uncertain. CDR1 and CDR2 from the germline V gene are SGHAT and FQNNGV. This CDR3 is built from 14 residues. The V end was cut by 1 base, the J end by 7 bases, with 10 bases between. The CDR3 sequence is CASSLGRLGGELFF. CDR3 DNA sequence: TGTGCCAGCAGCTTAGGTCGATTGGGCGGGGAGCTGTTTTTT.

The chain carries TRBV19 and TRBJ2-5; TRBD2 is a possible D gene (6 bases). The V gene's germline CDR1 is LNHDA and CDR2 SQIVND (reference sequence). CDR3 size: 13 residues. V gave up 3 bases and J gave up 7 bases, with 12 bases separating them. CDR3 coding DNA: TGTGCCAGTAGTATTGGGCAGGGAGGGACCCAGTACTTC. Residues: CASSIGQGGTQYF.

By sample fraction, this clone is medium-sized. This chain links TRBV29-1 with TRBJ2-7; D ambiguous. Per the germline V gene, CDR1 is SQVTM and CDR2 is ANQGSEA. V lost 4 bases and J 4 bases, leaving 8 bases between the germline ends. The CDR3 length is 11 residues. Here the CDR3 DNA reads TGCAGCGTTGGACTGGGGTACGAGCAGTACTTC. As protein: CSVGLGYEQYF.

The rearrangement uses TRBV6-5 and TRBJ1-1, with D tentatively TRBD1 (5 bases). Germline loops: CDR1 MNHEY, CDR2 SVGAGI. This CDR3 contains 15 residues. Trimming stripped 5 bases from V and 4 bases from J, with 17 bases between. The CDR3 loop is CASSRTGASGTEAFF. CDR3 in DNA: TGTGCCAGCAGTCGAACCGGGGCCTCGGGCACTGAAGCTTTCTTT.

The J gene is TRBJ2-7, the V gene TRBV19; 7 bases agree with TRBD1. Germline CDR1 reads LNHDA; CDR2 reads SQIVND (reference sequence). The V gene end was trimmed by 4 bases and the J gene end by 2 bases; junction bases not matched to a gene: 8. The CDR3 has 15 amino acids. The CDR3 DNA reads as TGTGCCAGTAGTACCCCTAGGGACAGAACCTACGAGCAGTACTTC. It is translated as CASSTPRDRTYEQYF.

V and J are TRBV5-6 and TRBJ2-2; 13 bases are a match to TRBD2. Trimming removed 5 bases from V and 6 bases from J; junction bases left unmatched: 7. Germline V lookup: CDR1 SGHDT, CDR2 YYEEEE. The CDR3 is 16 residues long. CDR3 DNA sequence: TGTGCCAGCAGTCAGGGACTAGCGGGGTACGCCGGGGAGCTGTTTTTT. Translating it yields CASSQGLAGYAGELFF.